This T cell receptor (beta chain) was captured in a study of T-cell reconstitution after alpha-beta-depleted transplantation in children (dated by TCRdb to between 2015 and 2016). For context, the study as a whole: Using TCR repertoire profiling, the study quantitatively followed how T-cell immune reconstitution unfolded in children after TCRalphabeta/CD19-depleted allogeneic hematopoietic cell transplantation.

V loses 5 bases of germline sequence and J loses 5 bases, and the interval between the two ends is 13 bases. The CDR3 measures 12 amino acids from cysteine to phenylalanine. CDR3 DNA only is kept here, 36 bases in frame from base 1. CDR1 is given as DFQATT and CDR2 as SNEGSKA, both from the germline V gene (reference sequence). In regard to this clonotype: The antigen this receptor binds is unknown. No qualities accompany the bases; no much larger clone lies one base away.

The method behind the library was PCR. Sequenced using an Illumina HiSeq 2500. TCR library preparation used molecular barcoding, with unique molecular identifiers applied to normalize quantification of the TCRbeta repertoire. TCRdb handled the public reads itself, with Q25 trimming in fastp and clone calling in MiXCR, and kept productive beta chains. One record per CDR3 amino acid sequence lists the most common genes and DNA. The sample has some 400,000 distinct CDR3 sequences on record, roughly 22% of them singletons. The ten largest account for 3.5% to 4% of the sample. The TCR comes from a human donor who donated a stem cell graft to a child with acute myeloid leukemia. The sample in question was PBMCs from the stem cell graft donor, obtained from the stem cell graft. The chain is assembled from TRBV20-1 and TRBJ2-7; the D gene could be TRBD1 or TRBD2, each one agreeing over 5 bases. CDR3 protein: CSAGSGTHEQYF. The DNA reads TGCAGTGCTGGGTCGGGGACCCACGAGCAGTACTTC.